Following are 16 T cell receptor beta chains from one sample sequenced in a study of T-cell memory formation after mild COVID-19. TCRdb reprocessed the 5' RACE reads via MiXCR and lists one record per CDR3 protein. The table includes 100,000 to 130,000 distinct CDR3 sequences, around 14% detected once. The sequencing sample was made of PBMCs or a T cell subset sorted from them (not recorded which). The receptors derive from a man aged 18 to 29 who had mild COVID-19 (a few samples of this study predate the infection). Cell type and time point are not known.

In this sample, this clonotype turned up a few times. This chain uses TRBV6-6 with TRBJ2-5; 14 bases agree with TRBD2. The CDR3 is made up of 18 amino acids. V dropped 5 bases and J dropped 1; count of bases not matched to a gene: 9. Germline lookup yields CDR1 MNHNY and CDR2 SVGAGI (reference sequence). CDR3 region: CASSPWTSGGHLQETQYF. CDR3 DNA sequence: TGTGCCAGCAGTCCGTGGACTAGCGGGGGGCACCTCCAAGAGACCCAGTACTTC.

This clonotype was counted between two and nine times. The chain couples TRBV4-1 to TRBJ2-2; D might be TRBD1 or TRBD2, each matching 6 bases. This CDR3 has 15 amino acids. V was shortened by 1 base and J by 7 bases, with 13 bases between the two germline ends. Per the germline V gene, CDR1 is MGHRA and CDR2 is YSYEKL. CDR3 coding DNA: TGCGCCAGCAGCCAAGGGGTAGGGGGAGGCGGGGAGCTGTTTTTT. Amino acids: CASSQGVGGGGELFF.

Only a few counts were recorded for this clonotype. This rearrangement joins TRBV12-3 or TRBV12-4 to TRBJ2-5, with 8 bases that match TRBD1. CDR3 length: 15 residues. Trimming cost V 7 bases and J 1 base; bases outside gene matches: 8. The CDR3 DNA reads TGTGCCAGCACCAAGACAGGGGAGGTCCAAGAGACCCAGTACTTC. It specifies CASTKTGEVQETQYF.

This chain uses TRBV7-2 with TRBJ2-5; 10 nucleotides match TRBD2. Germline V lookup: CDR1 SGHTA, CDR2 FQGNSA. Trimming cost V 1 base and J 3 bases; bases outside gene matches: 5. This CDR3 has 16 residues. CDR3 DNA sequence: TGTGCCAGCAGCTTAGTCTTTCTAGCGGGGGAAGAGACCCAGTACTTC. Protein product: CASSLVFLAGEETQYF.

This clonotype showed up just a few times. The rearrangement uses TRBV4-1 and TRBJ2-7; D is perhaps TRBD2 (5 bases). Germline values: CDR1 MGHRA, CDR2 YSYEKL. Trimming left V 4 bases short and J 4 bases short, with 11 bases between. CDR3 length: 13 residues. Here the CDR3 reads CASSPNRGYEQYF. The CDR3 DNA follows: TGCGCCAGCAGCCCTAACCGGGGATACGAGCAGTACTTC.

This clonotype was seen only a few times. V gene TRBV11-2 combines with J gene TRBJ1-5; the D gene is possibly TRBD1 (5 bases). CDR3 size: 16 residues. CDR1 and CDR2 (germline): SGHAT, FQNNGV. V gave up 0 bases and J gave up 4 bases, with 13 bases separating them. Here the CDR3 reads CASSLEPGLTNQPQHF. The CDR3 DNA follows: TGTGCCAGCAGCTTAGAGCCGGGACTGACTAATCAGCCCCAGCATTTT.

This clonotype was detected only a few times. This chain uses TRBV25-1 with TRBJ1-2; D ambiguous. CDR3 length: 12 amino acids. CDR1 is MGHDK and CDR2 is SYGVNS in the germline V gene. Trimming took 3 bases from V and 7 from J, leaving 9 bases between them. This CDR3 is CASSDGGPGYTF. In DNA form, the CDR3 reads TGTGCCAGCAGTGACGGAGGGCCTGGCTACACCTTC.

This clonotype was found a few times. As DNA, the CDR3 is TGTGCCAGTAATACAGGGGGCGGTGGCTACACCTTC. Its protein product is CASNTGGGGYTF. The V call is TRBV25-1, the J call TRBJ1-2; TRBD1 matches 9 bases. The germline V gene has CDR1 MGHDK and CDR2 SYGVNS. Unmatched junction bases numbered 6, after V lost 9 bases and J lost 7 bases. The CDR3 length is 12 residues.

The V and J genes are TRBV29-1 and TRBJ2-3; the D is unclear. Germline CDR1 is SQVTM and CDR2 is ANQGSEA. V gave up 4 bases and J gave up 0 bases, with 8 bases separating them. The CDR3 is 13 amino acids. The CDR3 sequence: CSVGATSTDTQYF. The CDR3 DNA sequence: TGCAGCGTTGGGGCTACTAGCACAGATACGCAGTATTTT.

There are a few counts of this clonotype. This chain joins TRBV5-1 and TRBJ2-1, with 9 nucleotides matching TRBD2. Germline assignment: CDR1 SGHRS and CDR2 YFSETQ. The V and J ends lost 4 bases and 6 bases, in that order; junction bases with no gene match: 5. The CDR3 totals 14 residues. CDR3 bases: TGCGCCAGCAGCACTAGGGGACTAGCCAATGAGCAGTTCTTC. Encoded protein: CASSTRGLANEQFF.

The chain joins TRBV7-8 to TRBJ2-7, with D possibly TRBD2 on 6 matching bases. Germline assignment: CDR1 SGHVS and CDR2 FQNEAQ. CDR3 size: 16 residues. Trimming left V 3 bases short and J 1 base short, with 16 bases between. The CDR3 spells CASSLGILGGSYEQYV. The CDR3 coding sequence is TGTGCCAGCAGCTTGGGGATTTTGGGGGGATCCTACGAGCAGTACGTC.

The V call is TRBV27, the J call TRBJ2-7; D possibly corresponds to TRBD2 (6 bases). Trimming removed 4 bases from V and 5 bases from J, with 21 bases in between. This CDR3 region has 16 residues. The germline V gene has CDR1 MNHEY and CDR2 SMNVEV (reference sequence). CDR3 nucleotide sequence: TGTGCCAGCAGTTGGCCGGAGGGAATAGGTCGGGACGAGCAGTACGTC. This encodes CASSWPEGIGRDEQYV.

This clonotype was detected a few times. The genes are TRBV14 and TRBJ2-1, with 11 bases aligning to TRBD2. Trimming removed 1 base from V and 0 bases from J; junction bases left unmatched: 5. The CDR3 runs 18 residues. Germline V gives CDR1 SGHDN, CDR2 FVKESK. The CDR3 reads CASSQGGTSGSSYNEQFF. CDR3 DNA: TGTGCCAGCAGCCAAGGAGGGACTAGCGGTAGCTCCTACAATGAGCAGTTCTTC.

The CDR3 DNA is TGTGCCAGCAGTGAAGGAGAGAGAGGCTACACCTTC. Protein sequence: CASSEGERGYTF. V usage is TRBV25-1 and J usage is TRBJ1-2; D gene ambiguous. V was pared by 2 bases and J by 8 bases, with 9 bases between. Germline assignment: CDR1 MGHDK and CDR2 SYGVNS. The CDR3 length is 12 residues.

The genes are TRBV4-3 and TRBJ2-7; D is perhaps TRBD2 (6 bases). V was cut by 6 bases and J by 3 bases, with 18 bases left in between. This CDR3 has 15 amino acids. CDR1 is LGHNA, CDR2 YSLEER, per germline. CDR3 loop: CASRQSTWRDYEQYV. CDR3 DNA sequence: TGCGCCAGCAGACAAAGTACATGGAGGGACTACGAGCAGTACGTC.

This clonotype appeared a few times. The V gene is TRBV6-1, the J gene TRBJ2-1, with 8 bases lining up with TRBD2. This CDR3 spans 16 amino acids. Germline-derived CDR1 and CDR2 are MNHNS and SASEGT. The V and J ends lost 1 base and 14 bases, in that order; junction bases with no gene match: 16. As DNA, the CDR3 is TGTGCCAGCAGTGAAGGAAGCCGAGCGGGGGCCCCGAGAGAGTTCTTC. It yields the protein CASSEGSRAGAPREFF.